The T cell receptor beta chain described here comes from a study of early T cells in non-severe SARS-CoV-2 infection. Overall study: Alpha and beta chains were unpaired, from unsorted whole-blood bulk RNA.

CDR3 length equals 15 residues. The V and J ends lost 1 base and 5 bases, in that order; junction bases with no gene match: 3. The V gene's germline CDR1 is MDHEN and CDR2 SYDVKM. Study observations and caveats: Matching with VDJdb favored anti-spike CD8 responses (missing private and CD4 specificities).

Each cDNA molecule carried a unique molecular identifier. TCRdb reprocessed the 5' RACE reads with MiXCR, giving one entry per CDR3 protein. The sample carries approximately 30,000 distinct CDR3 sequences, 5.5% to 8% recorded once. This clonotype was detected ten times or more. Its antigen is unknown. The V call is TRBV28, the J call TRBJ1-2; 11 bases fit TRBD1. Sequencing input: whole blood. The TCR comes from an adult who was a healthcare worker with PCR-confirmed SARS-CoV-2 infection or an uninfected control (not recorded which). The CDR3 nucleotides are TGTGCCAGCAGTTTATCCGGGACAGGGGGATATGGCTACACCTTC. Protein: CASSLSGTGGYGYTF.